Shown below are 22 T cell receptor beta chains from a single sample sequenced in a study of cytomegalovirus exposure and HLA in healthy donors. Primers included in the PCR were 60 Vbeta and 13 Jbeta primers. The assay was immunoSEQ multiplex PCR, and TCRdb's table has in-frame clones only and misses some. The sample yields 150,000 to 200,000 clones, about 81% seen once. Sequenced sample: PBMCs. These receptors originate from a woman in her late teens or twenties in good health and CMV-seronegative.

In nucleotides, the CDR3 is TGTGCCAGCAGCTTCGGGACAGGGGTTGAAAAACTGTTTTTT. It specifies CASSFGTGVEKLFF. The V and J genes are TRBV11-2 and TRBJ1-4, with 10 bases identical to TRBD1. Trimming cost V 3 bases and J 7 bases; bases outside gene matches: 2. Germline assignment: CDR1 SGHAT and CDR2 FQNNGV. There are 14 residues in the CDR3. The variable domain in full, completed from reference TRBV11-2 and TRBJ1-4, reads EAGVAQSPRYKIIEKRQSVAFWCNPISGHATLYWYQQILGQGPKLLIQFQNNGVVDDSQLPKDRFSAERLKGVDSTLKIQPAKLEDSAVYLCASSFGTGVEKLFFGSGTQLSVL.

This clone was seen only once. The sample holds other DNA sequences that translate to the same CDR3. The chain recombines TRBV5-1 with TRBJ2-7, with TRBD2 as a possible D gene (5 bases). The CDR3 extends over 12 amino acids. Germline loops: CDR1 SGHRS, CDR2 YFSETQ. V was clipped by 2 bases and J by 5 bases, with 8 bases between them. The CDR3 DNA reads as TGCGCCAGCAGCTTAGCCGGGGACGAGCAGTACTTC. This encodes CASSLAGDEQYF.

The V and J genes are TRBV2 and TRBJ2-1, with a tentative D call TRBD2 (5 bases). V lost 6 bases, J lost 6 bases, and 12 bases lay in between. The CDR3 has 13 residues. Germline lookup yields CDR1 SNHLY and CDR2 FYNNEI. CDR3 region: CASRPSEVNEQFF. CDR3 nucleotides: TGTGCCAGCAGGCCCTCGGAGGTCAATGAGCAGTTCTTC.

V is TRBV28 and J is TRBJ1-4; D gene ambiguous. In germline, CDR1 is MDHEN, CDR2 SYDVKM. Trimming pared 4 bases from V and 0 bases from J, leaving 12 bases between. The CDR3 contains 16 residues. Written as DNA, the CDR3 is TGTGCCAGCAGTTCCCTCCCTACAGCAACTAATGAAAAACTGTTTTTT. Its translation: CASSSLPTATNEKLFF. Full variable domain (remainder filled in from reference TRBV28 and TRBJ1-4): DVKVTQSSRYLVKRTGEKVFLECVQDMDHENMFWYRQDPGLGLRLIYFSYDVKMKEKGDIPEGYSVSREKKERFSLILESASTNQTSMYLCASSSLPTATNEKLFFGSGTQLSVL.

This rearrangement joins TRBV7-9 to TRBJ2-1, with 12 bases matching TRBD1. There are 15 residues in the CDR3. Germline CDR1 SEHNR, CDR2 FQNEAQ (reference sequence). Germline trimming cut 5 bases from V and 9 bases from J; bases unmatched to any gene: 8. CDR3 nucleotide sequence: TGTGCCAGCAGCCAGGGACAGGGGGCGCGAGGTGAGCAGTTCTTC. Amino acid sequence: CASSQGQGARGEQFF.

This clone was recorded once. The V call is TRBV5-1, the J call TRBJ1-4, with D unclear. The V and J ends lost 2 bases and 0 bases respectively, with 8 bases between them. This CDR3 is built from 15 residues. From germline, CDR1 is SGHRS and CDR2 YFSETQ. This CDR3 reads CASSFNSATNEKLFF. The CDR3 DNA is TGCGCCAGCAGCTTCAACAGTGCAACTAATGAAAAACTGTTTTTT.

The DNA of the CDR3 is TGTGCCAGCAGGGCGGGAGCGGGGGCTGAAGAGACCCAGTACTTC. This encodes CASRAGAGAEETQYF. This chain links TRBV2 with TRBJ2-5; 8 bases line up with TRBD2. The germline gives CDR1 SNHLY, CDR2 FYNNEI. This CDR3 spans 15 amino acids. Trimming took 6 bases from V and 3 from J; bases not matched to a gene: 9.

V is TRBV15 and J is TRBJ2-5; a weak D match, TRBD1 (5 bases). CDR1 and CDR2 (germline): LNHNV, YYDKDF (reference sequence). CDR3 length: 13 residues. The V end was cut by 3 bases, the J end by 5 bases, with 10 bases between. The CDR3 DNA reads as TGTGCCACCAGCAGTTGGGGCTCGGAGACCCAGTACTTC. Protein: CATSSWGSETQYF.

V is TRBV7-2 and J is TRBJ1-2; a possible D gene is TRBD1 (5 bases). Deletions cut 4 bases from V and 8 bases from J, with 20 bases between. The CDR3 is 15 amino acids. Per the germline V gene, CDR1 is SGHTA and CDR2 is FQGNSA. CDR3 region: CASSSQHVGGRGYTF. As DNA, the CDR3 is TGTGCCAGCAGCTCCCAGCACGTGGGGGGTCGCGGCTACACCTTC.

V and J are TRBV7-9 and TRBJ1-1, with D perhaps TRBD1 (6 bases). CDR3 length: 13 amino acids. CDR1 and CDR2 from the germline V gene are SEHNR and FQNEAQ (reference sequence). Trimming cost V 4 bases and J 3 bases, with 9 bases left between them. The CDR3 here is CASSSQGYTEAFF. The CDR3 DNA reads as TGTGCCAGCAGCTCACAGGGTTACACTGAAGCTTTCTTT.

The chain links TRBV7-2 to TRBJ1-1, with a tentative D call TRBD1 (5 bases). V lost 1 base and J 5 bases, leaving 14 bases between the germline ends. CDR3 size: 15 residues. Per germline, CDR1 SGHTA and CDR2 FQGNSA. This CDR3 is CASSLVGLSGTEAFF. The CDR3 coding sequence is TGTGCCAGCAGCTTAGTGGGGCTTAGCGGGACTGAAGCTTTCTTT.

V gene TRBV19 combines with J gene TRBJ1-2, with a weak D call TRBD1 (6 bases). The CDR3 runs 17 residues. With 0 bases removed from V and 4 bases from J, the gap between germline ends came to 18 bases. Germline V gene data show CDR1 as LNHDA and CDR2 as SQIVND (reference sequence). The CDR3 DNA sequence: TGTGCCAGTAGTATAGATCCCCCGTCGACAGGCCTCTATGGCTACACCTTC. Encoded protein: CASSIDPPSTGLYGYTF.

This clone was detected only a few times. The DNA of the CDR3 is TGTGCCAGCAGTTTATCCAGCTATGGCTACACCTTC. It translates to CASSLSSYGYTF. V is TRBV28 and J is TRBJ1-2, with unresolved D. With 1 base removed from V and 4 bases from J, the gap between germline ends came to 4 bases. The CDR3 has 12 amino acids. The germline V gene has CDR1 MDHEN and CDR2 SYDVKM.

J is TRBJ1-1 and V is TRBV27; D not resolved. CDR1 is MNHEY, CDR2 SMNVEV, per germline (reference sequence). Trimming shortened V by 0 bases and J by 0 bases, and 8 bases separated the two germline ends. The CDR3 is 15 amino acids. This CDR3 reads CASSLSRGMNTEAFF. The CDR3 DNA follows: TGTGCCAGCAGTTTATCGCGGGGAATGAACACTGAAGCTTTCTTT.

The chain carries TRBV7-9 and TRBJ1-5; 9 bases are a match to TRBD1. Looked up from germline, CDR1 is SEHNR and CDR2 is FQNEAQ (reference sequence). Trimming at V came to 2 bases and at J to 7 bases, leaving 6 bases not matched to a gene. The CDR3 has 15 residues. This chain's CDR3 is CASSLWTGDAQPQHF. In nucleotides, the CDR3 is TGTGCCAGCAGCTTATGGACAGGGGACGCCCAGCCCCAGCATTTT.

J is TRBJ1-5 and V is TRBV10-3; D is perhaps TRBD1 (6 bases). Trimming took 0 bases from V and 2 from J, leaving 14 bases between them. The CDR3 extends over 17 amino acids. Germline V gene lookup returns CDR1 ENHRY and CDR2 SYGVKD. CDR3 residues: CAISESNRVKGNQPQHF. DNA for the CDR3: TGTGCCATCAGTGAGTCGAACAGGGTTAAGGGCAATCAGCCCCAGCATTTT.

The rearrangement uses TRBV5-1 and TRBJ1-6; TRBD1 matches at 7 bases. Germline CDR1 reads SGHRS; CDR2 reads YFSETQ. Trimming removed 0 bases from V and 6 bases from J; junction bases left unmatched: 9. The CDR3 totals 17 residues. The CDR3 protein is CASSLGGEGGPNSPLHF. The CDR3 DNA reads TGCGCCAGCAGCTTGGGGGGCGAAGGGGGCCCTAATTCACCCCTCCACTTT.

The chain recombines TRBV5-1 with TRBJ1-1; a weak D match, TRBD1 (5 bases). From germline, CDR1 is SGHRS and CDR2 YFSETQ. The V end was cut by 0 bases, the J end by 3 bases, with 9 bases between. The CDR3 spans 14 residues. The CDR3 DNA is TGCGCCAGCAGCTTGGTAGGGGTGGACACTGAAGCTTTCTTT. It yields the protein CASSLVGVDTEAFF.

The J gene is TRBJ2-5, the V gene TRBV7-9; TRBD1 matches 8 bases. The DNA end lines up better with TRBJ2-7; the J call may be wrong. The CDR3 has 19 residues. The germline V gene has CDR1 SEHNR and CDR2 FQNEAQ (reference sequence). CDR3 residues: CASSLGVLVQGAKTYEQYF. As DNA, the CDR3 is TGTGCCAGCAGCTTAGGGGTTTTAGTTCAGGGGGCGAAAACCTACGAGCAGTACTTC.

This chain uses TRBV28 with TRBJ1-1; a possible D gene is TRBD1 (6 bases). Trimming removed 4 bases from V and 2 bases from J, with 11 bases in between. The CDR3 loop spans 14 amino acids. CDR1 and CDR2 (germline): MDHEN, SYDVKM. The CDR3 nucleotides read TGTGCCAGCAGTTCAACAGGGAGAAACACTGAAGCTTTCTTT. It is translated as CASSSTGRNTEAFF.

The gene calls are TRBV7-2 and TRBJ1-5; possible D gene TRBD1, 5 bases. Germline values: CDR1 SGHTA, CDR2 FQGNSA. The V gene lost 3 bases and the J gene lost 6 bases, with 12 bases spanning the gap. The CDR3 loop spans 14 amino acids. The DNA for the CDR3 is TGTGCCAGCAGCTTCAGGGCGGTCTTTCAGCCCCAGCATTTT. The encoded protein is CASSFRAVFQPQHF. Combining the CDR3 with reference TRBV7-2 and TRBJ1-5 gives the whole variable domain GAGVSQSPSNKVTEKGKDVELRCDPISGHTALYWYRQSLGQGLEFLIYFQGNSAPDKSGLPSDRFSAERTGGSVSTLTIQRTQQEDSAVYLCASSFRAVFQPQHFGDGTRLSIL.

In its sample, this clone was seen once. The chain is built from TRBV6-1 and TRBJ1-4; D is possibly TRBD1 (6 bases). CDR3 length equals 14 residues. V lost 7 bases and J 3 bases, leaving 12 bases between the germline ends. Germline lookup yields CDR1 MNHNS and CDR2 SASEGT. CDR3 nucleotide sequence: TGTGCCAGCATGAAGGGGGGGGCTAATGAAAAACTGTTTTTT. Amino acids: CASMKGGANEKLFF.